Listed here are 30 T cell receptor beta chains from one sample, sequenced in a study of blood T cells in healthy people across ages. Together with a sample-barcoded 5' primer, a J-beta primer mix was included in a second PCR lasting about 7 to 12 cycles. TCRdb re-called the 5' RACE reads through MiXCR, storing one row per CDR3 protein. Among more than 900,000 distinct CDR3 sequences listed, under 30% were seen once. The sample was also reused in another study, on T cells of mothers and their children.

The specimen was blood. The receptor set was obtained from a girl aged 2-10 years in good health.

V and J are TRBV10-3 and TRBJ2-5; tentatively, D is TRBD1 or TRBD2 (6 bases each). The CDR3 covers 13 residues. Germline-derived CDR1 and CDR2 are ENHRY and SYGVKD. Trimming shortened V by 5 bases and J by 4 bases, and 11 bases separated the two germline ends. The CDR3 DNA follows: TGTGCCATCAGTCAGGGGCGGGGAGAGACCCAGTACTTC. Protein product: CAISQGRGETQYF.

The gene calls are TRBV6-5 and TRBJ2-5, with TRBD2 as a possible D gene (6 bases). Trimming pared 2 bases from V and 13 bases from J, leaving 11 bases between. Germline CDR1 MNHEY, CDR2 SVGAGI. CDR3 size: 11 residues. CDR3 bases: TGTGCCAGCAGTTACGGGGGGTCCCCGTACTTC. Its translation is CASSYGGSPYF.

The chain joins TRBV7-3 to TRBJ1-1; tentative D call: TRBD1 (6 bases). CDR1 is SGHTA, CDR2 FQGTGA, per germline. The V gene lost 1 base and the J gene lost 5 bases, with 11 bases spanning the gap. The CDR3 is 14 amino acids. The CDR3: CASSLKSQGTEAFF. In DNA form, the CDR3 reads TGTGCCAGCAGCTTAAAGTCACAGGGAACTGAAGCTTTCTTT.

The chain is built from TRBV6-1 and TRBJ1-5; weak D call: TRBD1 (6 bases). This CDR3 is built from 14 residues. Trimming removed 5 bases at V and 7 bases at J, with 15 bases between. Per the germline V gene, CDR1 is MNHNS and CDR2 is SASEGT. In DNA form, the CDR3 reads TGTGCCAGCAGTAGAGAAGGGGGGGTACAGCCCCAGCATTTT. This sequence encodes CASSREGGVQPQHF.

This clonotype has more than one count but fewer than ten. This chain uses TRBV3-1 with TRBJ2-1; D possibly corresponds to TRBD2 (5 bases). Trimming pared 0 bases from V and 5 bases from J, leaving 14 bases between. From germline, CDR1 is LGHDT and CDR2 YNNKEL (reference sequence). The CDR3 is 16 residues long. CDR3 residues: CASSQEGLALDNEQFF. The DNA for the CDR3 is TGTGCCAGCAGCCAAGAAGGACTGGCCCTGGACAATGAGCAGTTCTTC.

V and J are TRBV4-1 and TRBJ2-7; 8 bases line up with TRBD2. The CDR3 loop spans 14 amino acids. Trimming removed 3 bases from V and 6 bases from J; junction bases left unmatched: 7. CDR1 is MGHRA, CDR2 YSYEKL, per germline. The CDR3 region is CASSHPRTSLEQYF. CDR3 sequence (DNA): TGCGCCAGCAGCCACCCAAGGACTAGCCTCGAGCAGTACTTC.

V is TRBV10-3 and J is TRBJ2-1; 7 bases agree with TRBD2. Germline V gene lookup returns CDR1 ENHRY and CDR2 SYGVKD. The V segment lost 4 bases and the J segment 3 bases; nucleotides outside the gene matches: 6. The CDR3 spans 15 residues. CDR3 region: CAISASGTNYNEQFF. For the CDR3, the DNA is TGTGCCATCAGTGCCAGCGGGACCAACTACAATGAGCAGTTCTTC.

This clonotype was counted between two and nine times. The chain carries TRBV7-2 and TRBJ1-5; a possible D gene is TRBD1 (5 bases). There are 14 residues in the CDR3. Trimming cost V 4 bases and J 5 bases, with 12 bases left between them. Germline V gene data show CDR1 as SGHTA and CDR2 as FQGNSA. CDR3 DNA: TGTGCCAGCAGCTCCATCTCGGGGGATCAGCCCCAGCATTTT. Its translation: CASSSISGDQPQHF.

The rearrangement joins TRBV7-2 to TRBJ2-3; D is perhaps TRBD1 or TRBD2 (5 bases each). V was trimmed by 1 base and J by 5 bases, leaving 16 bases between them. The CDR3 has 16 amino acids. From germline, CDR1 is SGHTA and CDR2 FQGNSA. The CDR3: CASSLERLTVGDTQYF. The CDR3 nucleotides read TGTGCCAGCAGCTTAGAGCGGTTGACAGTCGGAGATACGCAGTATTTT.

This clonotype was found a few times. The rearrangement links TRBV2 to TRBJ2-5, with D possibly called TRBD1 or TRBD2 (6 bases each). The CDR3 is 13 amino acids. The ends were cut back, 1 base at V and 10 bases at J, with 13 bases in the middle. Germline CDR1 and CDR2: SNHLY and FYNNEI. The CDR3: CASSEGVGGGQYF. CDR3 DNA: TGTGCCAGCAGTGAAGGAGTAGGGGGAGGCCAGTACTTC.

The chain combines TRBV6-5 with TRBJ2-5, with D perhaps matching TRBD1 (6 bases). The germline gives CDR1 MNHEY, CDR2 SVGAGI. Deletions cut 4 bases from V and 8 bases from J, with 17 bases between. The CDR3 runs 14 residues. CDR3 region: CASSSRVGGSTQYF. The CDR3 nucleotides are TGTGCCAGCAGTTCCCGGGTAGGGGGAAGTACCCAGTACTTC.

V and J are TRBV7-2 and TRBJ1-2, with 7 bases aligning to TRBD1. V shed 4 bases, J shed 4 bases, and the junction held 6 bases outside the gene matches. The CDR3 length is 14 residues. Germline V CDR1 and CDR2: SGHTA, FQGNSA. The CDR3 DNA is TGTGCCAGCAGCTGGGGACAGCCCCTCTATGGCTACACCTTC. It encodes CASSWGQPLYGYTF.

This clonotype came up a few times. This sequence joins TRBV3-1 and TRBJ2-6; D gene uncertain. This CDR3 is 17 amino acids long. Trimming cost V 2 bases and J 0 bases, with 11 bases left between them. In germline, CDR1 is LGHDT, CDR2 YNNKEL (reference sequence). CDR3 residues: CASSQSYEASGANVLTF. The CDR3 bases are TGTGCCAGCAGCCAATCGTATGAGGCCTCTGGGGCCAACGTCCTGACTTTC.

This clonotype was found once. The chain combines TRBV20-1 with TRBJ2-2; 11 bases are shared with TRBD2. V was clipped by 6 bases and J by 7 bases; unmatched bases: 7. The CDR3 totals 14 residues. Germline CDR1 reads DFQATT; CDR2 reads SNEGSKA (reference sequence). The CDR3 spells CSALSGRAHGELFF. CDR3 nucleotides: TGCAGTGCCCTTAGCGGGAGGGCCCACGGGGAGCTGTTTTTT.

CDR3: CASSPHGVHEQFF. CDR3 in DNA: TGTGCCAGCAGCCCTCACGGAGTTCATGAGCAGTTCTTC. The rearrangement links TRBV6-5 to TRBJ2-5; D unclear. TRBJ2-1 explains the end of the DNA better; the J call may be wrong. The CDR3 contains 13 residues. Germline V gene sequence: CDR1 MNHEY, CDR2 SVGAGI.

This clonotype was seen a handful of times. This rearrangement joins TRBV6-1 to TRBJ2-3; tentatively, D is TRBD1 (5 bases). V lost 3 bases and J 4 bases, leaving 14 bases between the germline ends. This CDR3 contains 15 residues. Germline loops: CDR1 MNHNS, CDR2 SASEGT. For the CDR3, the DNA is TGTGCCAGCAGTGAGGTTGGCCAGGGATCAGATACGCAGTATTTT. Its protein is CASSEVGQGSDTQYF.

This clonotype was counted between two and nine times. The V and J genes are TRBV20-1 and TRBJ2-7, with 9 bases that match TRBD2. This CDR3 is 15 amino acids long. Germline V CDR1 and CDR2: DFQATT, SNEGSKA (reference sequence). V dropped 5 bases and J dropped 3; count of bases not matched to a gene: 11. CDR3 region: CSAGPSGDSNYEQYF. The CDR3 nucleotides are TGCAGTGCTGGTCCTAGCGGGGACAGTAACTACGAGCAGTACTTC.

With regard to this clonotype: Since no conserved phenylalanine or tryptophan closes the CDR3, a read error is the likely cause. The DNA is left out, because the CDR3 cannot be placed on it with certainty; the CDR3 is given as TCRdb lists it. The CDR3 here is CACSKEGSGQGGAFL. The V gene is TRBV21-1, the J gene TRBJ1-1; TRBD1, the table's D call, lacks a check against the DNA. TRBV21-1 is a pseudogene. Ends included, the CDR3 has 15 residues.

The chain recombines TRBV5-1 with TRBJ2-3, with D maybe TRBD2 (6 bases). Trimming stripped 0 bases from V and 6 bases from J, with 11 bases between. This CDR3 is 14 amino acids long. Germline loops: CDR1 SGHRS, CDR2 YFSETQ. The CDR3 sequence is CASSLDGSHDTQYF. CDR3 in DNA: TGCGCCAGCAGCTTGGACGGGAGTCACGATACGCAGTATTTT.

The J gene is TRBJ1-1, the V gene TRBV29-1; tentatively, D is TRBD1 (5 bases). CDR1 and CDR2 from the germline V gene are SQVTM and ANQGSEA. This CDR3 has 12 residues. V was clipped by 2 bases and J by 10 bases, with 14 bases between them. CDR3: CSVEHRERGAFF. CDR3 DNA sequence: TGCAGCGTTGAACACCGGGAAAGGGGAGCTTTCTTT.

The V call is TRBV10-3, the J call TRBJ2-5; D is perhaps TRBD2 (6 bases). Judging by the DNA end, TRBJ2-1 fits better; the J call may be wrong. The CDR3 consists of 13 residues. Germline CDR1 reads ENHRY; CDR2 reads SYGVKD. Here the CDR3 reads CAINDGGNYEQFF. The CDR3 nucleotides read TGTGCCATCAACGACGGCGGGAACTATGAGCAGTTCTTC.

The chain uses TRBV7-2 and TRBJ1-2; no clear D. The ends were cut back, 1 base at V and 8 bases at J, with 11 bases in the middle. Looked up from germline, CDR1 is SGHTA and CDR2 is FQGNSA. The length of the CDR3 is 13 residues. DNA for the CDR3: TGTGCCAGCAGCTTAGGGACTGAGCGCGGCTACACCTTC. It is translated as CASSLGTERGYTF.

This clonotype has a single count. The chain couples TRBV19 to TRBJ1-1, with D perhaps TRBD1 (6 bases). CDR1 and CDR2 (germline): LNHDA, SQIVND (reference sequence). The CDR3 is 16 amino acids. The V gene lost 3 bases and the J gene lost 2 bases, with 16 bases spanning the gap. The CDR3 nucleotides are TGTGCCAGTAGTATTGAACAGGGCCAGCCAAACACTGAAGCTTTCTTT. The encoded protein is CASSIEQGQPNTEAFF.

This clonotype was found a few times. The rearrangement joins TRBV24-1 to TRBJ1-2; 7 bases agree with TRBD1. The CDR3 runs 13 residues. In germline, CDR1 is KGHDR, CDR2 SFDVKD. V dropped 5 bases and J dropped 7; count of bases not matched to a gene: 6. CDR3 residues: CATSGDRLCGYTF. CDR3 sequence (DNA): TGTGCCACCAGTGGGGACAGATTGTGTGGCTACACCTTC.

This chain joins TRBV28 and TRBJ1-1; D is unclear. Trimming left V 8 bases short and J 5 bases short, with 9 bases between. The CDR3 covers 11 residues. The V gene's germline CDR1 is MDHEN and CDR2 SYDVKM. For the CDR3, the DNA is TGTGCCAGCTCACCACGAACTGAAGCTTTCTTT. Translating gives CASSPRTEAFF.

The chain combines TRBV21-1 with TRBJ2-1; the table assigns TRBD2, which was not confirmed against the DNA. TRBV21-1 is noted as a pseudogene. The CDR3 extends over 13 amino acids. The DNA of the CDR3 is TGTGCCAGCAGGACGGGAGTCGGTAATGAGCAGTTCTTC. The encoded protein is CASRTGVGNEQFF.

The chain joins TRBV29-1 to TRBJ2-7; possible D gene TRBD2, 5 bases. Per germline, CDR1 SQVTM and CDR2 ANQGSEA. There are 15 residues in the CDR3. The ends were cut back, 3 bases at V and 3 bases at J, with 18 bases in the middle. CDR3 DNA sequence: TGCAGCGTTGAGACCCCAGGAGGAAGGTACTACGAGCAGTACTTC. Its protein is CSVETPGGRYYEQYF.

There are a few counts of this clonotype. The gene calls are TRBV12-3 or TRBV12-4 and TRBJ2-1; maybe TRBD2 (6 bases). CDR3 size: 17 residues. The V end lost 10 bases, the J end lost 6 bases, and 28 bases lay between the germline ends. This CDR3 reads CATSTLPPHTSINEQFF. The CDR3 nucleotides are TGTGCCACCAGCACTCTACCCCCCCATACTAGCATCAATGAGCAGTTCTTC.

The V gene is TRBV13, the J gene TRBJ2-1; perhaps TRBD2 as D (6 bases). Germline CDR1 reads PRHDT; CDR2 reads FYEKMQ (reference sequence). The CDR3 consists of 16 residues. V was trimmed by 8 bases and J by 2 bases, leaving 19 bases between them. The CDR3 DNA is TGTGCCAGCGATATCGTACGGGGGAAGGCCTACAATGAGCAGTTCTTC. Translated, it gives CASDIVRGKAYNEQFF.

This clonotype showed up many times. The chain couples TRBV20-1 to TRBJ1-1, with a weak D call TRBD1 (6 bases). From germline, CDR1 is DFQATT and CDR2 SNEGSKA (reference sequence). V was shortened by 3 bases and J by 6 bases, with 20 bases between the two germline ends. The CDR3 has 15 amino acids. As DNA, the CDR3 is TGCAGTGCTAGTAGGGGGGTGGGCAGGAGGTCTGAAGCTTTCTTT. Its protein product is CSASRGVGRRSEAFF.